A single sample gave rise to the 27 T cell receptor beta chains below, sequenced in a study of blood T cell repertoires in COVID-19. Sequencing used immunoSEQ multiplex PCR; TCRdb keeps in-frame clones, though not all of them. The sample records 200,000 to 250,000 clones, approximately 84% being singletons. The sample consisted of peripheral blood. Every receptor here comes from a woman older than 75 with COVID-19, enrolled during active disease.

This clone was observed a handful of times. The V and J genes are TRBV7-3 and TRBJ1-1, with D possibly being TRBD1 (5 bases). From germline, CDR1 is SGHTA and CDR2 FQGTGA. The CDR3 covers 14 residues. V shed 5 bases and J shed 6 bases, with 16 bases lying between them. CDR3: CASSLSGGSAEAFF. As DNA, the CDR3 is TGTGCCAGCAGCCTTTCGGGGGGTTCCGCTGAAGCTTTCTTT. Variable domain in full (rest from reference TRBV7-3 and TRBJ1-1): GAGVSQTPSNKVTEKGKYVELRCDPISGHTALYWYRQSLGQGPEFLIYFQGTGAADDSGLPNDRFFAVRPEGSVSTLKIQRTERGDSAVYLCASSLSGGSAEAFFGQGTRLTVV.

The chain has TRBV7-3 and TRBJ2-2, with 7 bases fitting TRBD2. V lost 5 bases, J lost 4 bases, and 1 base stayed unmatched. CDR3 size: 13 residues. CDR1 and CDR2 (germline): SGHTA, FQGTGA. DNA of the CDR3: TGTGCCAGCAGCCGCGGGGGCACCGGGGAGCTGTTTTTT. Translation: CASSRGGTGELFF.

The chain uses TRBV6-5 and TRBJ2-7, with 10 bases that match TRBD1. The V segment lost 6 bases and the J segment 7 bases; nucleotides outside the gene matches: 6. Germline-derived CDR1 and CDR2 are MNHEY and SVGAGI. There are 13 residues in the CDR3. The CDR3 loop reads CASRGQGIGEQYF. In DNA form, the CDR3 reads TGTGCCAGCAGGGGACAGGGGATAGGGGAGCAGTACTTC.

This clone was seen once. This sequence joins TRBV12-3 or TRBV12-4 and TRBJ2-7; TRBD1 agrees at 8 bases. The CDR3 has 11 residues. J lost 9 bases, V lost 5 bases, and 3 bases had no gene match. The CDR3: CASSLGQGQYF. The DNA for the CDR3 is TGTGCCAGCAGTCTCGGACAGGGGCAGTACTTC.

The rearrangement links TRBV28 to TRBJ2-5, with 7 bases fitting TRBD1. Germline V gene lookup returns CDR1 MDHEN and CDR2 SYDVKM. V shed 6 bases and J 1 base; nucleotides not matched to a gene: 5. There are 14 residues in the CDR3. This CDR3 reads CASRLTGAQETQYF. The CDR3 nucleotides are TGTGCCAGCAGGCTTACAGGGGCCCAAGAGACCCAGTACTTC.

The V call is TRBV7-9, the J call TRBJ2-3; D not resolved. Germline CDR1 and CDR2: SEHNR and FQNEAQ (reference sequence). V lost 3 bases and J lost 7, with 17 bases in between. There are 15 residues in the CDR3. CDR3 region: CASSLRSGPENTQYF. Written as DNA, the CDR3 is TGTGCCAGCAGCTTGAGGTCCGGTCCTGAGAATACGCAGTATTTT. The complete variable domain, with remaining parts taken from reference TRBV7-9 and TRBJ2-3, reads DTGVSQNPRHKITKRGQNVTFRCDPISEHNRLYWYRQTLGQGPEFLTYFQNEAQLEKSRLLSDRFSAERPKGSFSTLEIQRTEQGDSAMYLCASSLRSGPENTQYFGPGTRLTVL.

The V and J genes are TRBV9 and TRBJ2-1; TRBD1 is a possible D gene (6 bases). V dropped 4 bases and J dropped 10 bases, with 12 bases sitting between them. CDR1 is SGDLS and CDR2 is YYNGEE in the germline V gene. This CDR3 region has 12 residues. The CDR3 here is CASSRGGVEQFF. The CDR3 DNA reads TGTGCCAGCAGCCGAGGGGGAGTCGAGCAGTTCTTC.

The chain combines TRBV7-9 with TRBJ1-2; a possible D gene is TRBD1 (5 bases). Per germline, CDR1 SEHNR and CDR2 FQNEAQ (reference sequence). This CDR3 is 15 amino acids long. V dropped 2 bases and J dropped 1 base, with 11 bases sitting between them. CDR3 in DNA: TGTGCCAGCAGCTTATCCCCACAGGTTAACTATGGCTACACCTTC. Encoded protein: CASSLSPQVNYGYTF.

The rearrangement uses TRBV24-1 and TRBJ2-7, with D maybe TRBD2 (6 bases). Germline V CDR1 and CDR2: KGHDR, SFDVKD. This CDR3 has 15 residues. The V gene lost 3 bases and the J gene lost 0 bases, with 11 bases spanning the gap. DNA for the CDR3: TGTGCCACCAGTGATAGCAGTAGCGGCTCCTACGAGCAGTACTTC. It translates to CATSDSSSGSYEQYF.

Turning to this clone: The junction does not match germline at one end; this may be a read error. The CDR3 spells CASSQAGHSSYEQYF. CDR3 nucleotide sequence: TGTGCCAGCAGTCAAGCGGGCCACAGCTCCTACGAGCAGTACTTC. The chain has TRBV6-1 and TRBJ2-7, with a weak D call TRBD2 (6 bases). The germline V gene has CDR1 MNHNS and CDR2 SASEGT. The length of the CDR3 is 15 residues.

In its sample, this clone was seen a few times. V gene TRBV7-9 combines with J gene TRBJ2-1; TRBD1 aligns across 7 bases. Germline loops: CDR1 SEHNR, CDR2 FQNEAQ (reference sequence). The V segment lost 1 base and the J segment 10 bases; nucleotides outside the gene matches: 7. The CDR3 covers 14 residues. CDR3 sequence: CASSLGTGFSEQFF. The CDR3 bases are TGTGCCAGCAGCTTAGGGACAGGTTTCAGCGAGCAGTTCTTC.

This chain uses TRBV6-6 with TRBJ1-1, with a weak D call TRBD1 (6 bases). V lost 6 bases and J lost 5, with 16 bases in between. The CDR3 covers 14 residues. Germline values: CDR1 MNHNY, CDR2 SVGAGI (reference sequence). The CDR3 DNA reads TGTGCCAGCAGCCTAGGGGGAGTAACAACTGAAGCTTTCTTT. It translates to CASSLGGVTTEAFF.

This chain connects TRBV4-1 to TRBJ1-1; 8 bases match TRBD1. This CDR3 is 16 amino acids long. Germline V gives CDR1 MGHRA, CDR2 YSYEKL. After removal of 4 bases from V and 0 bases from J, the junction contained 7 bases not matched to a gene. CDR3 in amino acids: CASSRGTGGLNTEAFF. The CDR3 DNA follows: TGCGCCAGCAGCCGAGGTACAGGGGGGTTGAACACTGAAGCTTTCTTT.

This clone is a singleton in its sample. V usage is TRBV28 and J usage is TRBJ1-4; 9 bases line up with TRBD1. CDR1 and CDR2 (germline): MDHEN, SYDVKM. The CDR3 runs 14 residues. V was pared by 3 bases and J by 10 bases, with 6 bases of the junction left unmatched. The CDR3 DNA reads as TGTGCCAGCAGTTTTGGACAGGGGTTGGGAAAACTGTTTTTT. Its translation: CASSFGQGLGKLFF.

The chain links TRBV5-1 to TRBJ2-7, with 8 nucleotides matching TRBD1. CDR3 length: 14 amino acids. Germline CDR1 reads SGHRS; CDR2 reads YFSETQ. V was clipped by 4 bases and J by 4 bases; unmatched bases: 7. DNA of the CDR3: TGCGCCAGCAGCCCGGAGGGACAGGCATACGAGCAGTACTTC. This translates into CASSPEGQAYEQYF.

Here the CDR3 reads CASSGRNTEAFF. As DNA, the CDR3 is TGTGCCAGCAGCGGGAGGAACACTGAAGCTTTCTTT. The chain carries TRBV9 and TRBJ1-1; D remains unclear. V lost 3 bases to trimming and J lost 1 base, with 4 bases between them. The germline V gene encodes CDR1 SGDLS and CDR2 YYNGEE. CDR3 size: 12 residues.

This sequence joins TRBV28 and TRBJ1-1, with 8 bases lining up with TRBD1. CDR1 and CDR2 from the germline V gene are MDHEN and SYDVKM. Unmatched junction bases numbered 15, after V lost 6 bases and J lost 9 bases. The CDR3 is made up of 15 amino acids. CDR3 nucleotide sequence: TGTGCCAGCAGCTCCCCCCAGGGGGCGTATGCAAAAGCTTTCTTT. It encodes CASSSPQGAYAKAFF.

The V gene is TRBV19, the J gene TRBJ2-1; 7 bases agree with TRBD1. The CDR3 contains 14 residues. Germline loops: CDR1 LNHDA, CDR2 SQIVND (reference sequence). V shed 10 bases, J shed 8 bases, and the junction held 14 bases outside the gene matches. CDR3 sequence: CATLDRARGDEQFF. In DNA, the CDR3 is TGTGCCACCCTCGACAGGGCCCGTGGCGATGAGCAGTTCTTC.

This chain joins TRBV7-9 and TRBJ1-4; TRBD1 matches 9 bases. This CDR3 is 15 amino acids long. The ends lost 5 bases at V and 8 bases at J; junction bases unmatched: 9. Germline CDR1 SEHNR, CDR2 FQNEAQ (reference sequence). The CDR3: CASSHYRGRREKLFF. The CDR3 nucleotides are TGTGCCAGCAGCCACTACAGGGGGCGACGGGAAAAACTGTTTTTT.

The chain employs TRBV4-1 and TRBJ1-2; D might be TRBD1 (6 bases). The germline gives CDR1 MGHRA, CDR2 YSYEKL. The CDR3 length is 16 residues. Trimming shortened V by 6 bases and J by 2 bases, and 19 bases separated the two germline ends. The CDR3 region has the DNA TGCGCCAGCAGTCTTGCGTCCGGGACAATGAACTATGGCTACACCTTC. The encoded protein is CASSLASGTMNYGYTF.

Written as DNA, the CDR3 is TGTGCCAGCAGCGTACCAGGGCAGAACACCGGGGAGCTGTTTTTT. It yields the protein CASSVPGQNTGELFF. The chain couples TRBV9 to TRBJ2-2, with a tentative D call TRBD1 (5 bases). The germline V and J ends were trimmed by 1 base and 1 base, with 8 bases remaining between them. Germline V gene lookup returns CDR1 SGDLS and CDR2 YYNGEE. This CDR3 has 15 amino acids.

This clone was counted only a few times. This sequence joins TRBV7-9 and TRBJ2-3, with D possibly being TRBD2 (5 bases). In germline, CDR1 is SEHNR, CDR2 FQNEAQ (reference sequence). Trimming took off 3 bases at V and 2 bases at J, with 9 bases between the two ends. This CDR3 has 14 amino acids. Here the CDR3 reads CASSFGLNTDTQYF. The CDR3 nucleotides read TGTGCCAGCAGCTTCGGACTGAACACAGATACGCAGTATTTT.

The V and J genes are TRBV6-6 and TRBJ1-3; perhaps TRBD1 as D (6 bases). The germline V gene encodes CDR1 MNHNY and CDR2 SVGAGI (reference sequence). Trimming took off 11 bases at V and 3 bases at J, with 17 bases between the two ends. There are 14 residues in the CDR3. CDR3 residues: CALHGGALGNTIYF. The CDR3 nucleotides read TGTGCCCTCCATGGGGGGGCGCTTGGAAACACCATATATTTT.

The rearrangement uses TRBV15 and TRBJ2-1; 16 bases align to TRBD2. The CDR3 runs to 16 residues. Trimming removed 3 bases from V and 10 bases from J; junction bases left unmatched: 6. Germline V gene data show CDR1 as LNHNV and CDR2 as YYDKDF (reference sequence). CDR3 sequence (DNA): TGTGCCACCAGCAGGGGACTAGCGGGGGGGCCGAGGGAGCAGTTCTTC. It specifies CATSRGLAGGPREQFF. The whole variable domain, filled in from reference TRBV15 and TRBJ2-1, reads DAMVIQNPRYQVTQFGKPVTLSCSQTLNHNVMYWYQQKSSQAPKLLFHYYDKDFNNEADTPDNFQSRRPNTSFCFLDIRSPGLGDTAMYLCATSRGLAGGPREQFFGPGTRLTVL.

This sequence joins TRBV4-2 and TRBJ2-6; 7 bases are a match to TRBD1. Trimming removed 3 bases from V and 0 bases from J; junction bases left unmatched: 8. The CDR3 sequence is 18 residues long. The germline gives CDR1 LGHNA, CDR2 YNFKEQ. The CDR3 spells CASSQTRGQPSGANVLTF. The DNA for the CDR3 is TGTGCCAGCAGCCAGACCCGGGGACAGCCCTCTGGGGCCAACGTCCTGACTTTC.

The rearrangement uses TRBV7-2 and TRBJ2-3; TRBD2 is a possible D gene (6 bases). The CDR3 sequence is 17 residues long. Germline V CDR1 and CDR2: SGHTA, FQGNSA. The V gene lost 2 bases and the J gene lost 2 bases, with 17 bases spanning the gap. CDR3 in DNA: TGTGCCAGCAGCTTAATTCGGCGGGGCGGAGTCACAGATACGCAGTATTTT. As protein: CASSLIRRGGVTDTQYF.

The chain uses TRBV18 and TRBJ1-5; 9 nucleotides agree with TRBD1. The CDR3 loop spans 15 amino acids. V lost 6 bases to trimming and J lost 11 bases; unmatched junction nucleotides: 14. The germline CDR1 and CDR2 sequences are KGHSH and LQKENI. For the CDR3, the DNA is TGTGCCAGCTCCGATACCGGACAGGGGCGAGTAGCCCAGCATTTT. The encoded protein is CASSDTGQGRVAQHF.